The TCR beta chain under discussion was sequenced for a study of blood T cell repertoires in COVID-19. Produced via immunoSEQ multiplex PCR; TCRdb's table is partial and in-frame only. The sample shows around 340,000 clones, 80% to 90% of them seen only once. Trimming cost V 0 bases and J 6 bases, with 12 bases left between them. CDR1 is SQVTM and CDR2 is ANQGSEA in the germline V gene. This CDR3 spans 13 amino acids. The sequence derives from a woman between 40 and 50 years old with acute COVID-19. The sample taken for sequencing was PBMCs or T cells enriched from blood (not recorded which). V gene TRBV29-1 combines with J gene TRBJ2-7; maybe TRBD1 (5 bases). The CDR3 is CSVEESRAGEQYF. DNA for the CDR3: TGCAGCGTTGAAGAATCCAGGGCCGGCGAGCAGTACTTC.